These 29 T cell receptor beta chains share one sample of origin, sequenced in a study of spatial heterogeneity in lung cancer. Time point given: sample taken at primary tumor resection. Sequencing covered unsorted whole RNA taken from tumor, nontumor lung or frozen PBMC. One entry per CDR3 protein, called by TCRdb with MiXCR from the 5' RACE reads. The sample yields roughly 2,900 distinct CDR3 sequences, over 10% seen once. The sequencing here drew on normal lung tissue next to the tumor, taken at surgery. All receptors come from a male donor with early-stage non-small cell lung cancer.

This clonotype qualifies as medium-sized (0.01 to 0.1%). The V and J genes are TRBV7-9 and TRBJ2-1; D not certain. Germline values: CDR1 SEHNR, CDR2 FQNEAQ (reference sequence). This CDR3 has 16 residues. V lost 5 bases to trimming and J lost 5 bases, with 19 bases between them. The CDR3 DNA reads TGTGCCAGCAGCCCGAAAGACCCCCGAAGCCACAATGAGCAGTTCTTC. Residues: CASSPKDPRSHNEQFF.

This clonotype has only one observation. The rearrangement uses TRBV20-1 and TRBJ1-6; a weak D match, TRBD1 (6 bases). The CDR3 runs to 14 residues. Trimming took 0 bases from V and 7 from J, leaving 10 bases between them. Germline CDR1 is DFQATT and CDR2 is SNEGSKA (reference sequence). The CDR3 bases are TGCAGTGCTAGAGATATAGGGGGAAATTCACCCCTCCACTTT. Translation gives CSARDIGGNSPLHF.

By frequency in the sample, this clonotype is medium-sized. CDR3 DNA: TGTGCCAGCACCAAAATCAGGGGGCCCTCCTACGAGCAGTACTTC. It is translated as CASTKIRGPSYEQYF. The V call is TRBV6-2 or TRBV6-3, the J call TRBJ2-7; 8 bases map to TRBD1. J gave up 0 bases and V 7 bases, and 8 bases lay outside the gene matches. CDR1 MNHEY and CDR2 SVGEGT come from the germline V gene. CDR3 length: 15 residues.

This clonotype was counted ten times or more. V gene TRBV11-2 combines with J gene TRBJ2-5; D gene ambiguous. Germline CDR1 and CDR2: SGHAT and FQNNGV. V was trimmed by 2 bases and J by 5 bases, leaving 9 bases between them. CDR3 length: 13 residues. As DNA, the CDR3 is TGTGCCAGCAGCTTAAGTGCGCGGGAGACCCAGTACTTC. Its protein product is CASSLSARETQYF.

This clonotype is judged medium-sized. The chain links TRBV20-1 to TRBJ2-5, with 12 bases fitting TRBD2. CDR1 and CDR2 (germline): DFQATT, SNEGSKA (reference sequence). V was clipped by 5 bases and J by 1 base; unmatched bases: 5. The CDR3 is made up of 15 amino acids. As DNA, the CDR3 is TGCAGTGCTCCGGGACTAGCGGGTTTCCAAGAGACCCAGTACTTC. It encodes CSAPGLAGFQETQYF.

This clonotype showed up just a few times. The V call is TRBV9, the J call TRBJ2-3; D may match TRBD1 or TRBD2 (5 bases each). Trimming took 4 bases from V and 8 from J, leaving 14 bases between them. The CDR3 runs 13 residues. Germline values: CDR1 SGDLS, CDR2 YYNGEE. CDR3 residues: CASSPLGASTQYF. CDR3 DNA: TGTGCCAGCAGCCCCCTCGGGGCGAGTACGCAGTATTTT.

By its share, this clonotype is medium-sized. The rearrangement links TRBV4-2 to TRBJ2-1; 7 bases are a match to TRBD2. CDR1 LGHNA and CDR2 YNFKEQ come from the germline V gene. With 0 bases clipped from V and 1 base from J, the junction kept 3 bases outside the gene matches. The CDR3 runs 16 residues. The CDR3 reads CASSQEDGRSYNEQFF. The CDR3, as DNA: TGTGCCAGCAGCCAAGAGGACGGGAGGTCCTACAATGAGCAGTTCTTC.

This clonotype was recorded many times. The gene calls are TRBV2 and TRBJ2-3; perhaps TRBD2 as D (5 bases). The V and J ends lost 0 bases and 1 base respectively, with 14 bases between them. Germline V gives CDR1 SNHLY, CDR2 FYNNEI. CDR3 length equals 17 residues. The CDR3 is CASSEARARAGTDTQYF. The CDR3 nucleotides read TGTGCCAGCAGTGAAGCCCGGGCGAGGGCGGGCACAGATACGCAGTATTTT.

Written as DNA, the CDR3 is TGTGCCAGCAAAGTACAGGGGGCCGGAGGGACCCAGTACTTC. Translated, it gives CASKVQGAGGTQYF. V is TRBV28 and J is TRBJ2-5, with 9 positions matching TRBD1. Germline V gene data show CDR1 as MDHEN and CDR2 as SYDVKM. Trimming took 7 bases from V and 7 from J; bases not matched to a gene: 10. This CDR3 has 14 residues.

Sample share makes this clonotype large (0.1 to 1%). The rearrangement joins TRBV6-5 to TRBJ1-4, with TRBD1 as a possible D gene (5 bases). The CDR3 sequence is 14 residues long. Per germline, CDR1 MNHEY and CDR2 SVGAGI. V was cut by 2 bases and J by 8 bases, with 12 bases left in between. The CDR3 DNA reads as TGTGCCAGCAGTTACGGGGGTGCGAGAGAAAAACTGTTTTTT. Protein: CASSYGGAREKLFF.

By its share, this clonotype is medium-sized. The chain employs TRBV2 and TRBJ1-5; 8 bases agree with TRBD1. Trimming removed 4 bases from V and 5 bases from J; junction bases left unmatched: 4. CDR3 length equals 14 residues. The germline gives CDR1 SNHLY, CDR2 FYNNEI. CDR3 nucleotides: TGTGCCAGCAGTGGGACAGGGCGGGATCAGCCCCAGCATTTT. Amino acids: CASSGTGRDQPQHF.

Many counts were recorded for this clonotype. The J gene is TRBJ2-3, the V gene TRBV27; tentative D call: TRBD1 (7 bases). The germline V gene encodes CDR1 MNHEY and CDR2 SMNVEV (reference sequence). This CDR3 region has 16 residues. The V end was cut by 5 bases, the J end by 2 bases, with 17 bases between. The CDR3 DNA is TGTGCCAGCAGTCCCCGTGCAGGGGGGCACACAGATACGCAGTATTTT. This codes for CASSPRAGGHTDTQYF.

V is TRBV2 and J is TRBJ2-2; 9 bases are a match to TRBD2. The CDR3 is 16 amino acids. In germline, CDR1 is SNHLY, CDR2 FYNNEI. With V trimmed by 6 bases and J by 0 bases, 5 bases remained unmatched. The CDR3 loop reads CASRETSGANTGELFF. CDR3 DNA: TGTGCCAGCAGAGAGACTAGCGGAGCGAACACCGGGGAGCTGTTTTTT.

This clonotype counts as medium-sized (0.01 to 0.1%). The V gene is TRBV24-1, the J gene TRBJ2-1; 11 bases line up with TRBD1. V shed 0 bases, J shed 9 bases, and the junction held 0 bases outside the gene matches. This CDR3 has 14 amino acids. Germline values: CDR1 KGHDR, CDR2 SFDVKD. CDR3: CATSDLGTGGEQFF. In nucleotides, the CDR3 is TGTGCCACCAGTGATTTGGGGACAGGGGGTGAGCAGTTCTTC.

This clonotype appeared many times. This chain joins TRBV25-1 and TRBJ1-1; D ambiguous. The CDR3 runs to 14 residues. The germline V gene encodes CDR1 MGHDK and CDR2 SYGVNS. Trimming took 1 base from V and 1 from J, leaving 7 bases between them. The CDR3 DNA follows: TGTGCCAGCAGTGAATGGGAACAGAACACTGAAGCTTTCTTT. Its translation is CASSEWEQNTEAFF.

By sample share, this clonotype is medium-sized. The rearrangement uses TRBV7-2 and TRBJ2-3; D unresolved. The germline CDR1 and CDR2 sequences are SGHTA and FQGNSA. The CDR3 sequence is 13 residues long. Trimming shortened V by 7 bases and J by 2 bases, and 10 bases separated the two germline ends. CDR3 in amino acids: CASNQNPTDTQYF. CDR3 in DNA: TGTGCCAGCAACCAGAACCCCACAGATACGCAGTATTTT.

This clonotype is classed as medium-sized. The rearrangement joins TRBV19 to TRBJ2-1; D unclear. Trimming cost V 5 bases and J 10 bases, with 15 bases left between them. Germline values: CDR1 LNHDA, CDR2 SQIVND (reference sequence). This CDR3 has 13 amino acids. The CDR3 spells CASSQRSGVEQFF. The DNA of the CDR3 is TGTGCCAGTAGTCAGCGTTCTGGGGTGGAGCAGTTCTTC.

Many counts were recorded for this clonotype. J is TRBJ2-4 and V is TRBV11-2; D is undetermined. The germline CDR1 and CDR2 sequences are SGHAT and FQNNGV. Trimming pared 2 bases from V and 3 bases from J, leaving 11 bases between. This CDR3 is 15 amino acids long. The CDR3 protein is CASSLRAGVKNIQYF. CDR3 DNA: TGTGCCAGCAGCTTAAGGGCAGGCGTCAAAAACATTCAGTACTTC.

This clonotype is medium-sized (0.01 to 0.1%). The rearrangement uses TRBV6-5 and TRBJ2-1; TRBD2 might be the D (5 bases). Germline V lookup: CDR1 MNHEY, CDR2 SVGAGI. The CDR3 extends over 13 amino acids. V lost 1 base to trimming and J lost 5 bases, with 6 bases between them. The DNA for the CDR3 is TGTGCCAGCAGTTACTTGGGAGACAATGAGCAGTTCTTC. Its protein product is CASSYLGDNEQFF.

The CDR3 protein is CSARASGRFPGELFF. CDR3 DNA: TGCAGTGCTAGAGCTAGCGGGAGATTTCCCGGGGAGCTGTTTTTT. This chain joins TRBV20-1 and TRBJ2-2, with TRBD2 matching over 10 bases. Trimming removed 1 base from V and 6 bases from J; junction bases left unmatched: 5. Looked up from germline, CDR1 is DFQATT and CDR2 is SNEGSKA (reference sequence). This CDR3 has 15 residues.

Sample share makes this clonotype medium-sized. CDR3: CASEAKTDTQYF. The CDR3, as DNA: TGTGCCTCCGAGGCCAAGACAGATACGCAGTATTTT. J is TRBJ2-3 and V is TRBV30, with D unclear. Germline V gives CDR1 GTSNPN, CDR2 SVGIG (reference sequence). V lost 7 bases to trimming and J lost 3 bases, with 11 bases between them. This CDR3 is 12 amino acids long.

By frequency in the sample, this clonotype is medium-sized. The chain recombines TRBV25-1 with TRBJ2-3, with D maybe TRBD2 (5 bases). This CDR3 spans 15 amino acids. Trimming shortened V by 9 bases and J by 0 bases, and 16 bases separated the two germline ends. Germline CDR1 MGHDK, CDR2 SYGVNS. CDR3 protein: CARAWRASSTDTQYF. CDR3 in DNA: TGTGCCAGGGCCTGGCGGGCGTCTAGCACAGATACGCAGTATTTT.

CDR3 in amino acids: CASSASGGGSEQYV. The DNA for the CDR3 is TGTGCCAGCTCAGCCTCAGGAGGAGGATCCGAGCAGTACGTC. The chain recombines TRBV18 with TRBJ2-7; possibly TRBD2 for D (5 bases). The CDR3 contains 14 residues. CDR1 and CDR2 (germline): KGHSH, LQKENI. The V gene lost 5 bases and the J gene lost 6 bases, with 17 bases spanning the gap.

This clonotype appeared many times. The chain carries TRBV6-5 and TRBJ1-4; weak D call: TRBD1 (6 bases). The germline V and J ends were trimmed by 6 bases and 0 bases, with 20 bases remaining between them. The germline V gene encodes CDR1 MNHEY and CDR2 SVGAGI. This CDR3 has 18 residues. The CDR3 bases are TGTGCCAGCAGGCCTTTCCAGGGGCGCGGTTCAACTAATGAAAAACTGTTTTTT. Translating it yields CASRPFQGRGSTNEKLFF.

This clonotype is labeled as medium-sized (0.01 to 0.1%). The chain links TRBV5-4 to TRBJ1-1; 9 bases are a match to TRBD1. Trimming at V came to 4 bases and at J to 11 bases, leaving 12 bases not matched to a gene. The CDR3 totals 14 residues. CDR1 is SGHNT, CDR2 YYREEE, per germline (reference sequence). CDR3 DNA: TGTGCCAGCAGCCGGACAGGGGCAAAACCCTGGGCTTTCTTT. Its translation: CASSRTGAKPWAFF.

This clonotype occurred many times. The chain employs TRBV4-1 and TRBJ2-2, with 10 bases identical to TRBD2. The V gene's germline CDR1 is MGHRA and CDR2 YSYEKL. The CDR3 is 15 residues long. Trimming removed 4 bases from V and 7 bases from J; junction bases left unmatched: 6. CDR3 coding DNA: TGCGCCAGCAGCCGTTGGACTAGCGGTGGCGGGGAGCTGTTTTTT. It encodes CASSRWTSGGGELFF.

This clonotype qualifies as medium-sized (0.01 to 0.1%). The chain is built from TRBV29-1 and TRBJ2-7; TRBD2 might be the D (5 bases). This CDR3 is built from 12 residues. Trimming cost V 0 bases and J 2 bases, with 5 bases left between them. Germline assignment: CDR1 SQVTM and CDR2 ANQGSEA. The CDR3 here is CSVEDGTYEQYF. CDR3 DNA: TGCAGCGTTGAAGACGGGACCTACGAGCAGTACTTC.

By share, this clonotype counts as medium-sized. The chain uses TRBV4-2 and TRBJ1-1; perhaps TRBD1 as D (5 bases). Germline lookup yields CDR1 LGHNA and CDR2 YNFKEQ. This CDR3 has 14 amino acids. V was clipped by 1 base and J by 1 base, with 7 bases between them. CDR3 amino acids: CASSQVGQNTEAFF. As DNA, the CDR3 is TGTGCCAGCAGCCAAGTTGGACAGAACACTGAAGCTTTCTTT.

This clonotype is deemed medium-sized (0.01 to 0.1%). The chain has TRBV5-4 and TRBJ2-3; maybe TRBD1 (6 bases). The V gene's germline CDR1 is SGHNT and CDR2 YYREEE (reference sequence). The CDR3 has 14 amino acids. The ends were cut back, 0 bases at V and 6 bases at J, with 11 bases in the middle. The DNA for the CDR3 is TGTGCCAGCAGCTTGGGACAGGAGTTGGATACGCAGTATTTT. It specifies CASSLGQELDTQYF.